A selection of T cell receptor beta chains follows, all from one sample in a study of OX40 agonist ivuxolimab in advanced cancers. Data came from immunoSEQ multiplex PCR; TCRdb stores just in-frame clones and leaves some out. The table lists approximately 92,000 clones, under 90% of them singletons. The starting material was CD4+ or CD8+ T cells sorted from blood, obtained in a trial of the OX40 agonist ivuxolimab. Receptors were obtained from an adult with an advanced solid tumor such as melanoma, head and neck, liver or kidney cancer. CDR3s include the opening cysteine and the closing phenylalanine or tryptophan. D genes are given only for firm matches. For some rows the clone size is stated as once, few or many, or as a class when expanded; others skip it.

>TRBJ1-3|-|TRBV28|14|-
TGTGCCAGCAGTTCCTCGGGCTCTGGAAACACCATATATTTT
CASSSSGSGNTIYF
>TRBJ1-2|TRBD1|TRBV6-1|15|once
TGTGCCAGCAGTGAAGAGGGGGCAGCTAACTATGGCTACACCTTC
CASSEEGAANYGYTF
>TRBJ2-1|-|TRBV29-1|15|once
TGCAGCGTTGAGTGGGTTGATAGCTCCTACAATGAGCAGTTCTTC
CSVEWVDSSYNEQFF
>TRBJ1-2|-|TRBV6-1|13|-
TGTGCCAGCAGTGAATGGTGGGTCTATGGCTACACCTTC
CASSEWWVYGYTF
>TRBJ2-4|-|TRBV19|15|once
TGTGCCAGTAGTCTTGTCGGAGGGAAAATAAACATTCAGTACTTC
CASSLVGGKINIQYF
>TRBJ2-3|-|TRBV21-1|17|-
TGTGCCAGCAGCGCCCGGGACTACCAAGAGGGCACAGATACGCAGTATTTT
CASSARDYQEGTDTQYF
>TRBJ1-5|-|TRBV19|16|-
TGTGCCAGTAGGATGCCCGGGACGGGGAGCAATCAGCCCCAGCATTTT
CASRMPGTGSNQPQHF
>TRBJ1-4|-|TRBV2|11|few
TGTGCCAGCAAGTCGAGCATTTCTCAGTTTTTT
CASKSSISQFF
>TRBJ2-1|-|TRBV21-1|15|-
TGTGCCAGCAGCAGGCGGGGGAGGGGCTACAATGAGCAGTTCTTC
CASSRRGRGYNEQFF
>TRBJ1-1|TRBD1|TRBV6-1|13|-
TGTGCCAGCACAGGGGGATTGAACACTGAAGCTTTCTTT
CASTGGLNTEAFF
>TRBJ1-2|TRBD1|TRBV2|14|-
TGTGCCAGCAGTGGGGGACAGGGACGATCTGGCTACACCTTC
CASSGGQGRSGYTF
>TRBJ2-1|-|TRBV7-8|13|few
TGTGCCAGCAGCTTAGGAGGAGAAGGTGAGCAGTTCTTC
CASSLGGEGEQFF
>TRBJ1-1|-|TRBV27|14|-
TGTGCCAGCAGTCCAGACCCCATGGACACTGAAGCTTTCTTT
CASSPDPMDTEAFF
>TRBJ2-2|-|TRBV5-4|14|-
TGTGCCAGCAGCCCTGACAGGTCCACCGGGGAGCTGTTTTTT
CASSPDRSTGELFF
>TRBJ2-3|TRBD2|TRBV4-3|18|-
TGCGCCAGCAGCCAAGATGGGGGGCGGGGGGCTAACACAGATACGCAGTATTTT
CASSQDGGRGANTDTQYF
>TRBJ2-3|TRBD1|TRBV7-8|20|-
TGTGCCAGCAGCTCCCGACTAACCCCGGGACAGGGGCTCGATACAGATACGCAGTATTTT
CASSSRLTPGQGLDTDTQYF
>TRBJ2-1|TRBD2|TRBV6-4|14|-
TGTGCCAGCAGCCACGACTCTAGCGGGGGAGAGCAGTTCTTC
CASSHDSSGGEQFF
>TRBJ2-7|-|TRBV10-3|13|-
TGTGCCATCAGGGATTCATCGACCTACGAGCAGTACTTC
CAIRDSSTYEQYF
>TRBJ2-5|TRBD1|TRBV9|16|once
TGTGCCAGCAGCCGAACCGGACAGGGATACGGGGAGACCCAGTACTTC
CASSRTGQGYGETQYF
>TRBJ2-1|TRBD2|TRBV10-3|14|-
TGTGCCATCAGTGAGTCAATAGCGGGAGTAGGGCAGTTCTTC
CAISESIAGVGQFF
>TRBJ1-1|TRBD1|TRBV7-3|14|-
TGTGCCAGCAGCGCGGACAGGTGGAGCCCTGAAGCTTTCTTT
CASSADRWSPEAFF
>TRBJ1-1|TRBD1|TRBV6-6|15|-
TGTGCCAGCAGTTACTCGACAGGGGTTTTCACTGAAGCTTTCTTT
CASSYSTGVFTEAFF
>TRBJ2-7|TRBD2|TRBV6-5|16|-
TGTGCCAGCAGTTACTCACTAGCGGGGGACCCCTACGAGCAGTACTTC
CASSYSLAGDPYEQYF
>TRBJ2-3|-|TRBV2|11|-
TGTGCCAGCAGTGAAGAAGATACGCAGTATTTT
CASSEEDTQYF
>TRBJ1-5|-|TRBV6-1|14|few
TGTGCCAGCAGTGAAGGCCGGACAAGTCAGCCCCAGCATTTT
CASSEGRTSQPQHF
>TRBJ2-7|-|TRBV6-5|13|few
TGTGCCAGCAGCCCTCTGTGGGTCGGGGAGCAGTACTTC
CASSPLWVGEQYF
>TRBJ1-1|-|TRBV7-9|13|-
TGTGCCAGCAGCTTAGGGGCGGGGGCCGAAGCTTTCTTT
CASSLGAGAEAFF
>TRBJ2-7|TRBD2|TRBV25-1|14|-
TGTGCCAGCAGTGAATTCGGGGGGTTGTACGAGCAGTACTTC
CASSEFGGLYEQYF
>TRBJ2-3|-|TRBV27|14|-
TGTGCCAGCAGTTTGCAGGGGTTTATAGATACGCAGTATTTT
CASSLQGFIDTQYF
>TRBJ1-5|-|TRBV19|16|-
TGTGCCAGTACCCGTGGGGGGGCCCCCGGTGATCAGCCCCAGCATTTT
CASTRGGAPGDQPQHF
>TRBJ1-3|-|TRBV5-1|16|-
TGCGCCAGCAGCTTAGAGGGAGCTGGGACTGGAAACACCATATATTTT
CASSLEGAGTGNTIYF
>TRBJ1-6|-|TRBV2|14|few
TGTGCCAGCAGTGGGGGCCCTAAGGGGACACCCCTCCACTTT
CASSGGPKGTPLHF
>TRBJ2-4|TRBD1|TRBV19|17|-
TGTGCCAGTAGGACAAGAGGGACAGGGGATACCAAAAACATTCAGTACTTC
CASRTRGTGDTKNIQYF
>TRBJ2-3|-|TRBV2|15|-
TGTGCCAGCAGCAAGGGGGGGATCGGCACAGATACGCAGTATTTT
CASSKGGIGTDTQYF
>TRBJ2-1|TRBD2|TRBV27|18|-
TGTGCCAGCAGTTTAGCGGGAGCCCCCCACATTATCGGCAATGAGCAGTTCTTC
CASSLAGAPHIIGNEQFF
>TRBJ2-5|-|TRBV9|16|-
TGTGCCAGCAGCGTACGGGAAGGGGGACTCGGGGAGACCCAGTACTTC
CASSVREGGLGETQYF
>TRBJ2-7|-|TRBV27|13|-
TGTGCCAGCAGTTTAGGAGTTTTCTACGAGCAGTACTTC
CASSLGVFYEQYF
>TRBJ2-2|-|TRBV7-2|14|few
TGTGCCAGCAGCTTAAAAGGACCCACCGGGGAGCTGTTTTTT
CASSLKGPTGELFF
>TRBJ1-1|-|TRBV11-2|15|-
TGTGCCAGCAGCTTATCCGGGACGGTGAACACTGAAGCTTTCTTT
CASSLSGTVNTEAFF
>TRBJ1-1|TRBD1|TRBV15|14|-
TGTGCCACCAGCAGGCCTGGGACAGTTAGAGAAGCTTTCTTT
CATSRPGTVREAFF
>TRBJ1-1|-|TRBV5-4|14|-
TGTGCCAGCAGCTTGGTAGGGGTGAACACTGAAGCTTTCTTT
CASSLVGVNTEAFF
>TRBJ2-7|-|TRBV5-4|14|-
TGTGCCAGCAAAAAACGAAACGACGGTACCGAGCAGTACTTC
CASKKRNDGTEQYF
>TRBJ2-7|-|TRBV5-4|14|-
TGTGCCAGCAGCCGGGGCAGGGGCTCCTACGAGCAGTACTTC
CASSRGRGSYEQYF
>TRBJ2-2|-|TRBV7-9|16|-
TGTGCCAGCAGCTCCAACAGAAGAAAGAACACCGGGGAGCTGTTTTTT
CASSSNRRKNTGELFF
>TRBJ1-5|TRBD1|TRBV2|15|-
TGTGCCAGCAGTGATGACAGGGGGCTCAATCAGCCCCAGCATTTT
CASSDDRGLNQPQHF